This T cell receptor (beta chain) was documented in a study of T cells after yellow fever vaccination. Study context: Low-cell-number fractions underwent preparation using SMART-Seq v4 Ultra Low Input.

From the 5' RACE reads, TCRdb called clonotypes with MiXCR, one entry per CDR3 protein. The table lists roughly 250,000 distinct CDR3 sequences, about an eighth of them singletons. Looked up from germline, CDR1 is DFQATT and CDR2 is SNEGSKA (reference sequence). The CDR3 runs 11 residues. Trimming left V 1 base short and J 5 bases short, with 5 bases between. The sequences come from CD4+ T cells sorted from PBMCs, collected 45 days after the yellow fever booster vaccination. The source of this sequence is a man under 40 who received the YFV17D yellow fever vaccine. The chain carries TRBV20-1 and TRBJ1-1; D gene ambiguous. This CDR3 is CSARGRTEAFF. The CDR3 DNA is TGCAGTGCTAGAGGGAGAACTGAAGCTTTCTTT.